What follows are 9 T cell receptor beta chains derived from one specimen sequenced in a study of OX40 agonist ivuxolimab in advanced cancers. Profiling relied on immunoSEQ multiplex PCR, and the TCRdb table lists in-frame clones only, not all of them. The table has 39,000 or so clones, 92% seen once; the top ten hold 20% to 25%. The sample consisted of CD4+ or CD8+ T cells sorted from blood, taken in a trial of the OX40 agonist ivuxolimab. The receptors were gathered from an adult with an advanced solid tumor such as melanoma, head and neck, liver or kidney cancer.

Of note for this clone: At one of its ends the junction is not consistent with the germline gene, which may arise from a read error. Other DNA sequences of this sample code for an identical CDR3. CDR3 sequence (DNA): TGTGCCAGCAGCCCCCAGTCCGGAGATACACAGTATTTT. It is translated as CASSPQSGDTQYF. The V and J genes are TRBV14 and TRBJ2-3; unclear D gene. Germline V gene lookup returns CDR1 SGHDN and CDR2 FVKESK. The CDR3 consists of 13 residues.

This chain uses TRBV6-5 with TRBJ1-5; D gene uncertain. CDR1 and CDR2 from the germline V gene are MNHEY and SVGAGI. V was shortened by 4 bases and J by 1 base, with 5 bases between the two germline ends. The CDR3 sequence is 13 residues long. This CDR3 is CASSFRSNQPQHF. In DNA, the CDR3 is TGTGCCAGCAGTTTCCGGAGCAATCAGCCCCAGCATTTT.

The V and J genes are TRBV7-9 and TRBJ1-1; D gene ambiguous. Germline-derived CDR1 and CDR2 are SEHNR and FQNEAQ (reference sequence). This CDR3 has 12 amino acids. Trimming cost V 8 bases and J 8 bases, with 15 bases left between them. The CDR3 DNA is TGTGCCAGCGCCACGCAAAGCGGGGAAGCTTTCTTT. This gives the protein CASATQSGEAFF.

The chain links TRBV7-9 to TRBJ2-1; perhaps TRBD2 as D (6 bases). Germline loops: CDR1 SEHNR, CDR2 FQNEAQ (reference sequence). V lost 1 base and J 0 bases, leaving 13 bases between the germline ends. The CDR3 runs 17 residues. The CDR3, as DNA: TGTGCCAGCAGCTTAGTAGCGGCCCTGAGCTCCTACAATGAGCAGTTCTTC. Protein sequence: CASSLVAALSSYNEQFF.

The chain employs TRBV27 and TRBJ1-3; no clear D. Germline V gene sequence: CDR1 MNHEY, CDR2 SMNVEV (reference sequence). Between the trimmed V and J ends, which lost 0 bases and 2 bases, there was a span of 8 bases. The CDR3 extends over 15 amino acids. The CDR3 DNA sequence: TGTGCCAGCAGTTTATCGAGCGGCACTGGAAACACCATATATTTT. The encoded protein is CASSLSSGTGNTIYF.

The chain recombines TRBV7-9 with TRBJ1-3; no reliable D call. This CDR3 has 13 residues. V lost 8 bases and J 3 bases, leaving 11 bases between the germline ends. Looked up from germline, CDR1 is SEHNR and CDR2 is FQNEAQ (reference sequence). DNA for the CDR3: TGTGCCAGCGGGGAGGGAATTGGAAACACCATATATTTT. It is translated as CASGEGIGNTIYF.

This sequence joins TRBV19 and TRBJ1-1; TRBD1 agrees at 9 bases. Looked up from germline, CDR1 is LNHDA and CDR2 is SQIVND (reference sequence). Losses at the gene ends were 3 bases for V and 4 bases for J; bases not matched to a gene: 9. This CDR3 region has 16 residues. The CDR3 bases are TGTGCCAGTAGTATCCTAGGGACAGGGCTGAGCACTGAAGCTTTCTTT. Translating it yields CASSILGTGLSTEAFF.

This sequence joins TRBV5-1 and TRBJ2-2; possible D gene TRBD2, 5 bases. This CDR3 contains 16 residues. CDR1 and CDR2 from the germline V gene are SGHRS and YFSETQ. V shed 1 base and J shed 7 bases, with 17 bases lying between them. CDR3 residues: CASSLPGGSLIGELFF. The CDR3 coding sequence is TGCGCCAGCAGCTTGCCAGGTGGGAGTCTTATCGGGGAGCTGTTTTTT.

The chain links TRBV7-2 to TRBJ2-7; D is undetermined. V lost 1 base and J lost 0, with 7 bases in between. Germline V lookup: CDR1 SGHTA, CDR2 FQGNSA. The CDR3 length is 14 residues. The CDR3 bases are TGTGCCAGCAGCTTAGTCACAAGCTCCTACGAGCAGTACTTC. Translating it yields CASSLVTSSYEQYF.